Following are 29 T cell receptor beta chains from one sample sequenced in a study of blood T cell repertoires in COVID-19. TCRdb's copy holds only in-frame clones and misses some; the assay was immunoSEQ multiplex PCR. The sample lists about 200,000 clones; around 87% were seen once. The sequenced sample was peripheral blood. The receptors were sampled from a man aged 60 to 69 with acute or convalescent COVID-19.

This clone was seen a single time. The chain employs TRBV4-2 and TRBJ1-2; weak D call: TRBD1 (6 bases). Germline-derived CDR1 and CDR2 are LGHNA and YNFKEQ. This CDR3 is built from 15 residues. With 1 base removed from V and 2 bases from J, the gap between germline ends came to 11 bases. CDR3 sequence reads: CASSQGRGGNYGYTF. In nucleotides, the CDR3 is TGTGCCAGCAGCCAAGGAAGGGGGGGAAACTATGGCTACACCTTC.

This clone was observed a single time. V and J are TRBV6-4 and TRBJ1-6, with TRBD1 matching 7 bases. After removal of 3 bases from V and 6 bases from J, the junction contained 8 bases not matched to a gene. The CDR3 contains 16 residues. Germline lookup yields CDR1 MRHNA and CDR2 SNTAGT. CDR3 amino acids: CASSERGGAGNSPLHF. The CDR3 DNA follows: TGTGCCAGCAGTGAGAGAGGGGGCGCGGGTAATTCACCCCTCCACTTT.

V and J are TRBV6-5 and TRBJ2-7; weak D call: TRBD1 (6 bases). The CDR3 length is 13 residues. Germline CDR1 is MNHEY and CDR2 is SVGAGI. The V and J ends lost 6 bases and 5 bases respectively, with 14 bases between them. The CDR3 sequence: CASRSTGSHEQYF. DNA of the CDR3: TGTGCCAGCAGGTCCACAGGGTCCCACGAGCAGTACTTC.

CDR3 nucleotides: TGTGCCAGCAGCGGTCGGGGACAAGAGACCCAGTACTTC. Translated: CASSGRGQETQYF. The chain couples TRBV9 to TRBJ2-5, with D possibly matching TRBD2 (5 bases). Per germline, CDR1 SGDLS and CDR2 YYNGEE. This CDR3 contains 13 residues. Trimming took 3 bases from V and 2 from J, leaving 8 bases between them.

The chain joins TRBV4-3 to TRBJ1-1, with 7 bases fitting TRBD1. J lost 3 bases, V lost 1 base, and 5 bases had no gene match. Germline CDR1 reads LGHNA; CDR2 reads YSLEER. This CDR3 is built from 15 residues. The CDR3 DNA reads TGCGCCAGCAGCCAAGTCACCAGGGGGGACACTGAAGCTTTCTTT. This sequence encodes CASSQVTRGDTEAFF.

This clone showed up just once. This chain joins TRBV7-2 and TRBJ2-7; 12 bases map to TRBD2. From germline, CDR1 is SGHTA and CDR2 FQGNSA. Trimming removed 5 bases from V and 7 bases from J; junction bases left unmatched: 9. This CDR3 region has 15 residues. The chain's CDR3 is CASSPGLAGSGEQYF. DNA of the CDR3: TGTGCCAGCAGCCCCGGACTAGCGGGGAGTGGGGAGCAGTACTTC.

The chain employs TRBV7-2 and TRBJ1-5; D is perhaps TRBD1 (6 bases). This CDR3 comprises 16 residues. V lost 5 bases to trimming and J lost 3 bases, with 17 bases between them. Germline-derived CDR1 and CDR2 are SGHTA and FQGNSA. The CDR3 spells CASSAPRGGANQPQHF. As DNA, the CDR3 is TGTGCCAGCAGCGCCCCTAGGGGGGGCGCCAATCAGCCCCAGCATTTT.

This clone has a single count. The chain joins TRBV9 to TRBJ2-2, with TRBD1 matching over 8 bases. CDR3 length: 16 residues. CDR1 and CDR2 from the germline V gene are SGDLS and YYNGEE. Trimming removed 2 bases from V and 7 bases from J; junction bases left unmatched: 10. CDR3 DNA sequence: TGTGCCAGCAGCGTGACGACCCAGGGGGCGGTCGGGGAGCTGTTTTTT. Translating it yields CASSVTTQGAVGELFF.

J is TRBJ2-3 and V is TRBV6-4; TRBD1 might be the D (6 bases). Germline CDR1 is MRHNA and CDR2 is SNTAGT. The CDR3 is 15 residues long. Between the trimmed V and J ends, which lost 2 bases and 2 bases, there was a span of 11 bases. The CDR3 DNA is TGTGCCAGCAGTGACCAGGGGTCCCCCACAGATACGCAGTATTTT. It codes for CASSDQGSPTDTQYF.

The chain joins TRBV6-4 to TRBJ1-6; weak D call: TRBD1 (5 bases). The V end lost 6 bases, the J end lost 11 bases, and 14 bases lay between the germline ends. The CDR3 has 13 amino acids. Germline V gene sequence: CDR1 MRHNA, CDR2 SNTAGT. Here the CDR3 DNA reads TGTGCCAGCAGGGACACCTTAGGAGCACCCCTCCACTTT. This encodes CASRDTLGAPLHF.

J is TRBJ2-2 and V is TRBV21-1; the D call in the table, TRBD2, was not verified against the DNA. TRBV21-1 is deemed a pseudogene. The CDR3 length is 18 residues. CDR3 loop: CASSKVNRAGTNTGELFF. CDR3 bases: TGTGCCAGCAGCAAAGTAAATAGAGCGGGGACTAACACCGGGGAGCTGTTTTTT.

V is TRBV11-2 and J is TRBJ2-3; no clear D. Germline V gene sequence: CDR1 SGHAT, CDR2 FQNNGV. The CDR3 has 16 residues. V lost 1 base to trimming and J lost 2 bases, with 13 bases between them. The CDR3, as DNA: TGTGCCAGCAGCTTAGTTAGTGGGCTGTCCACAGATACGCAGTATTTT. Amino acid sequence: CASSLVSGLSTDTQYF.

A single count supports this clone. The chain has TRBV27 and TRBJ1-5; D is perhaps TRBD1 (6 bases). CDR3 size: 19 residues. CDR1 MNHEY and CDR2 SMNVEV come from the germline V gene (reference sequence). Deletions cut 2 bases from V and 1 base from J, with 21 bases between. CDR3 loop: CASSLMAGATRWSNQPQHF. The CDR3 DNA follows: TGTGCCAGCAGTTTAATGGCAGGGGCCACCCGTTGGAGCAATCAGCCCCAGCATTTT.

V is TRBV6-5 and J is TRBJ2-1, with 7 nucleotides matching TRBD2. J lost 6 bases, V lost 2 bases, and 7 bases had no gene match. This CDR3 has 15 residues. Germline V gives CDR1 MNHEY, CDR2 SVGAGI. The CDR3 here is CASSYLPGRINEQFF. The CDR3, as DNA: TGTGCCAGCAGTTACCTCCCCGGGAGGATCAATGAGCAGTTCTTC.

The chain couples TRBV5-1 to TRBJ1-2, with 11 positions matching TRBD1. With V trimmed by 2 bases and J by 0 bases, 3 bases remained unmatched. CDR3 length equals 16 residues. CDR1 and CDR2 (germline): SGHRS, YFSETQ. The CDR3 coding sequence is TGCGCCAGCAGCTTAGGGACAGGGGGTGCTAACTATGGCTACACCTTC. Protein: CASSLGTGGANYGYTF.

This chain joins TRBV14 and TRBJ1-1; TRBD1 matches at 11 bases. V lost 3 bases and J lost 4; bases outside the gene matches: 13. CDR3 length: 18 residues. The germline V gene encodes CDR1 SGHDN and CDR2 FVKESK. In DNA form, the CDR3 reads TGTGCCAGCAGCCACTCTAGGACAGGGGGCTCATGGGTCACTGAAGCTTTCTTT. It codes for CASSHSRTGGSWVTEAFF.

This chain links TRBV19 with TRBJ2-5, with no clear D. The germline CDR1 and CDR2 sequences are LNHDA and SQIVND (reference sequence). V was clipped by 2 bases and J by 1 base, with 5 bases between them. The length of the CDR3 is 13 residues. Written as DNA, the CDR3 is TGTGCCAGTAGTATACCGGGCCAAGAGACCCAGTACTTC. Translating gives CASSIPGQETQYF.

CDR3 coding DNA: TGTGCCTCCGACCAAGGAAGAATGGGGGGGGCCCGCCCCCAGCAGTTCTTC. Protein sequence: CASDQGRMGGARPQQFF. The chain is built from TRBV2 and TRBJ2-1; the D gene is possibly TRBD2 (7 bases). Trimming removed 11 bases from V and 11 bases from J, with 34 bases in between. This CDR3 has 17 amino acids. Germline CDR1 and CDR2: SNHLY and FYNNEI.

The chain is built from TRBV7-2 and TRBJ2-7, with TRBD1 as a possible D gene (5 bases). The CDR3 loop spans 13 amino acids. Germline assignment: CDR1 SGHTA and CDR2 FQGNSA. V dropped 4 bases and J dropped 6 bases, with 13 bases sitting between them. DNA of the CDR3: TGTGCCAGCAGCTATCAGGTGGGGCTCGAGCAGTACTTC. Residues: CASSYQVGLEQYF.

This chain connects TRBV3-1 (or the pseudogene TRBV3-2) to TRBJ1-6; TRBD1 aligns across 8 bases. This CDR3 comprises 15 residues. With V trimmed by 7 bases and J by 4 bases, 6 bases remained unmatched. Germline CDR1 and CDR2: LGHDT and YNNKEL (reference sequence). CDR3 DNA: TGTGCCAGCACCCGGACAGGGCTTTATAATTCACCCCTCCACTTT. It codes for CASTRTGLYNSPLHF.

V and J are TRBV7-2 and TRBJ2-4; D is uncertain. Deletions cut 4 bases from V and 1 base from J, with 5 bases between. CDR3 length: 13 amino acids. The germline gives CDR1 SGHTA, CDR2 FQGNSA. The CDR3 DNA reads as TGTGCCAGCAGCTCTCCGGCCAAAAACATTCAGTACTTC. Amino acids: CASSSPAKNIQYF.

V and J are TRBV11-3 and TRBJ1-1; D remains ambiguous. This CDR3 comprises 13 residues. Trimming removed 1 base from V and 0 bases from J, with 3 bases in between. Germline CDR1 SGHNT, CDR2 YENEEA. The CDR3 DNA is TGTGCCAGCAGCTTAGGGCTGAACACTGAAGCTTTCTTT. Its protein is CASSLGLNTEAFF.

The chain has TRBV29-1 and TRBJ1-2; TRBD1 agrees at 9 bases. CDR3 length: 11 amino acids. The germline V gene encodes CDR1 SQVTM and CDR2 ANQGSEA. The J segment lost 6 bases and the V segment lost 8 bases, leaving 4 bases of the junction unmatched. The CDR3 nucleotides read TGCAGCACAGACAGGGGGAATGGCTACACCTTC. Residues: CSTDRGNGYTF.

The chain uses TRBV5-6 and TRBJ1-6, with a possible D match to TRBD1 (5 bases). The CDR3 contains 15 residues. V lost 5 bases to trimming and J lost 5 bases, with 14 bases between them. In germline, CDR1 is SGHDT, CDR2 YYEEEE. The CDR3 nucleotides read TGTGCCAGCAGGGGTCGGGGGATCGATAATTCACCCCTCCACTTT. Its protein is CASRGRGIDNSPLHF.

The genes are TRBV2 and TRBJ1-2; TRBD1 might be the D (5 bases). Germline V gene lookup returns CDR1 SNHLY and CDR2 FYNNEI. Deletions cut 6 bases from V and 6 bases from J, with 17 bases between. The CDR3 is made up of 14 amino acids. The CDR3 sequence is CASSWRGTNDGYTF. As DNA, the CDR3 is TGTGCCAGCAGCTGGCGGGGGACCAACGATGGCTACACCTTC.

This clone was counted between two and nine times. The V gene is TRBV28, the J gene TRBJ2-4; 11 bases are shared with TRBD1. CDR3 length: 14 amino acids. In germline, CDR1 is MDHEN, CDR2 SYDVKM. V was pared by 5 bases and J by 7 bases, with 4 bases of the junction left unmatched. The CDR3 is CASSPGTGGNIQYF. CDR3 nucleotides: TGTGCCAGCAGTCCCGGGACAGGGGGGAACATTCAGTACTTC.

This chain uses TRBV25-1 with TRBJ1-4; D may be TRBD1 (5 bases). V lost 0 bases and J lost 10, with 9 bases in between. Per the germline V gene, CDR1 is MGHDK and CDR2 is SYGVNS. This CDR3 is 13 amino acids long. The CDR3 is CASSEYDSRKLFF. Here the CDR3 DNA reads TGTGCCAGCAGTGAATATGACAGTCGAAAACTGTTTTTT.

The chain links TRBV7-3 to TRBJ1-1; TRBD1 matches 8 bases. The ends lost 5 bases at V and 1 base at J; junction bases unmatched: 12. The CDR3 runs 17 residues. Germline CDR1 SGHTA, CDR2 FQGTGA. The CDR3 nucleotides are TGTGCCAGCAGCCGGGGCCCACCAGGGGGCGGGAACACTGAAGCTTTCTTT. Translated, it gives CASSRGPPGGGNTEAFF.

The chain recombines TRBV27 with TRBJ1-1; 8 bases fit TRBD1. Germline CDR1 and CDR2: MNHEY and SMNVEV (reference sequence). V shed 4 bases, J shed 4 bases, and the junction held 11 bases outside the gene matches. The CDR3 has 16 residues. The CDR3 bases are TGTGCCAGCAGTTCCCTTCCAGGGGGCGTTTTCACTGAAGCTTTCTTT. Encoded protein: CASSSLPGGVFTEAFF.